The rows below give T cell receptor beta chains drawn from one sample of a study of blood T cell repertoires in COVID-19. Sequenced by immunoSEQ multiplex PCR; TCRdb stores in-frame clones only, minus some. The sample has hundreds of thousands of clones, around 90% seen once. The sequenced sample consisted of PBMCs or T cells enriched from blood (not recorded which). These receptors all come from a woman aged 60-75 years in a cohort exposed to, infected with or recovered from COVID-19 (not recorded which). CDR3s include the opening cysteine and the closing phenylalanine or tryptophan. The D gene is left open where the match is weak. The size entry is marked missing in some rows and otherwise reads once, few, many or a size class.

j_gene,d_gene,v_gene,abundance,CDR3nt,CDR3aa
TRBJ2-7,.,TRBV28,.,TGTGCCAGCAGGATCAGGGGCCCCTCCTACGAGCAGTACTTC,CASRIRGPSYEQYF
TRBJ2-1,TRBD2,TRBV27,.,TGTGCCAGCAGCTCCCCATCGGGACTAGCGGGCCGCAATGAGCAGTTCTTC,CASSSPSGLAGRNEQFF
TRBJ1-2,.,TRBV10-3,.,TGTGCCATCAGTGAGTTTACCAGGGATGGCTACACCTTC,CAISEFTRDGYTF
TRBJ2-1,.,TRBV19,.,TGTGCCAGTAGTAGTCTAGTAGGGGGCAATGAGCAGTTCTTC,CASSSLVGGNEQFF
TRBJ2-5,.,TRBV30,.,TGTGCCTGGAGTGGGGGGCAGCGGCATTTCCAAGAGACCCAGTACTTC,CAWSGGQRHFQETQYF
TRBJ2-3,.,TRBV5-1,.,TGCGCCAGCAGCTTACACACAGATACGCAGTATTTT,CASSLHTDTQYF
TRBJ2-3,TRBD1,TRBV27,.,TGTGCCAGCAGAGTAAACAGGGGGAGCACCGATACGCAGTATTTT,CASRVNRGSTDTQYF
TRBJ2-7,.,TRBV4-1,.,TGCGCCAGCAGCCAAGACCGTGGCAGTATATACGAGCAGTACTTC,CASSQDRGSIYEQYF
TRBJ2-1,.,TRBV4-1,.,TGCGCCAGCAGCCCTATCGGGAGCACGGTTGAGCAGTTCTTC,CASSPIGSTVEQFF
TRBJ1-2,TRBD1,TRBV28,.,TGTGCCAGCAGGTCACAGGGGGTCTTCTATGGCTACACCTTC,CASRSQGVFYGYTF
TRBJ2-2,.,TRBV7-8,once,TGTGCCAGCAGCTCTTGGACAGAGAACACCGGGGAGCTGTTTTTT,CASSSWTENTGELFF
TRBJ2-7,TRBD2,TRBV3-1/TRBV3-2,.,TGTGCCAGCAGTCTGCTGGGCGGGGGTGACTACGAGCAGTACTTC,CASSLLGGGDYEQYF
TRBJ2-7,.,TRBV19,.,TGTGCCAGTAGTAGGGAGGACAGGGAGCAGTACTTC,CASSREDREQYF
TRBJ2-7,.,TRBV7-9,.,TGTGCCAGCAGCTTTGGGCGCGAGCAGTACTTC,CASSFGREQYF
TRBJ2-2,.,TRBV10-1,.,TGCGCCAGCAGTGAGTCAGGGGGGGGGAACACCGGGGAGCTGTTTTTT,CASSESGGGNTGELFF
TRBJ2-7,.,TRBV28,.,TGTGCCAGCCACTCTGGACAGTCCGTCGTCTACGAGCAGTACTTC,CASHSGQSVVYEQYF
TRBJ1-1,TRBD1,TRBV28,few,TGTGCCAGCAGTTTCGGGACAGGGGCCCTGAACACTGAAGCTTTCTTT,CASSFGTGALNTEAFF
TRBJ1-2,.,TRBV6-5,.,TGTGCCAGCACGCCAGGCAGCCGCTATGGCTACACCTTC,CASTPGSRYGYTF
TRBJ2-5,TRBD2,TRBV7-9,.,TGTGCCAGCAGCTTCCGACCTGCGGGAGGCCGGGAGACCCAGTACTTC,CASSFRPAGGRETQYF
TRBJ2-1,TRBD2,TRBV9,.,TGTGCCAGCAGCGTATTATCGGGGCTAAGCGGGATGGAGCAGTTCTTC,CASSVLSGLSGMEQFF
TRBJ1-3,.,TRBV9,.,TGTGCCAGCAGCCTATCAGGGGTCTCTTCTGGAAACACCATATATTTT,CASSLSGVSSGNTIYF
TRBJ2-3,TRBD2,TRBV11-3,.,TGTGCCAGCAGCTTAAGAGCGGGGTCCACAGATACGCAGTATTTT,CASSLRAGSTDTQYF
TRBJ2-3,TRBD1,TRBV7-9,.,TGTGCCAGCAGCCGGACAGGGGGCGCAGATACGCAGTATTTT,CASSRTGGADTQYF
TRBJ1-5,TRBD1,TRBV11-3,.,TGTGCCAGCAGCTTCGGGACAGGGCGGAAGGATCAGCCCCAGCATTTT,CASSFGTGRKDQPQHF
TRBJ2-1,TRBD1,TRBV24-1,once,TGTGCCACCAGTGATCCGGGACAGGGGTCATCCTACAATGAGCAGTTCTTC,CATSDPGQGSSYNEQFF
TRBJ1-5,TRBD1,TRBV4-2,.,TGTGCCAGCAGCCAAGTTGGACAGGGCCGCAATCAGCCCCAGCATTTT,CASSQVGQGRNQPQHF
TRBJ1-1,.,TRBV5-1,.,TGCGCCAGCAGCTCGCGGGGTGGCACTGAAGCTTTCTTT,CASSSRGGTEAFF
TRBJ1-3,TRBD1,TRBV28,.,TGTGCCAGCACCCGGAACCCGGACAGGGGTTGGTCCATATATTTT,CASTRNPDRGWSIYF
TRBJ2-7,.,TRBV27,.,TGTGCCAGCAGTCCGGCCAGGGGATACGAGCAGTACTTC,CASSPARGYEQYF
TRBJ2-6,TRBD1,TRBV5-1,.,TGCGCCAGCAGCCCAACAGGGGCTGGGGCCAACGTCCTGACTTTC,CASSPTGAGANVLTF
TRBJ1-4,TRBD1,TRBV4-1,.,TGCGCCAGCAGCCAAGATCACAGGGGCAGGGGATACGAAAAACTGTTTTTT,CASSQDHRGRGYEKLFF
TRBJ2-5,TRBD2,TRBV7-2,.,TGTGCCAGCAGCCTAGCGGCTAGCGGAGGACAAGAGACCCAGTACTTC,CASSLAASGGQETQYF
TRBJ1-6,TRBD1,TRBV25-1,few,TGTGCCAGCAGAGGACAGGCCGATTCACCCCTCCACTTT,CASRGQADSPLHF
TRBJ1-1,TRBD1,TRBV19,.,TGTGCCAGTAGCCCCGGACAGGGAAGGGCTTTCTTT,CASSPGQGRAFF
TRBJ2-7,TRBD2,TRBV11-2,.,TGTGCCAGCAGCTTAGCAGCGGGAGGGCCCTACGAGCAGTACTTC,CASSLAAGGPYEQYF
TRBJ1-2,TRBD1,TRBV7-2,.,TGTGCCAGCAGCCTACCTGACAGGGGGCACTATGGCTACACCTTC,CASSLPDRGHYGYTF
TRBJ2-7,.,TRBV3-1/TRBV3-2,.,TGTGCCAGCAGCCAAGGGGCGGGGCCCTACGAGCAGTACTTC,CASSQGAGPYEQYF
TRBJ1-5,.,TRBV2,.,TGTGCCAGCATGCCGAGGGGGGGCGGCAATCAGCCCCAGCATTTT,CASMPRGGGNQPQHF
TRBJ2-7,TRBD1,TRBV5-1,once,TGCGCCAGCAGCTTGGCACCCCGGACAGGGGGCCCCTACGAGCAGTACTTC,CASSLAPRTGGPYEQYF
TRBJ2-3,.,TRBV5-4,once,TGTGCCAGCAGCTTGGGCGGCGGGAGCACAGATACGCAGTATTTT,CASSLGGGSTDTQYF
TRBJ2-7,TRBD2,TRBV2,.,TGTGCCAGCAGGGACGAAGTTCAGCGGGAGACCTACGAGCAGTACTTC,CASRDEVQRETYEQYF
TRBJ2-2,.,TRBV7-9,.,TGTGCCAGCCGAAACAGAGACACCGGGGAGCTGTTTTTT,CASRNRDTGELFF
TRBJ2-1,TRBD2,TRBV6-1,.,TGTGCCAGCAGTGATCAGGGACTAGCGGATCCGAGCTCCTACAATGAGCAGTTCTTC,CASSDQGLADPSSYNEQFF
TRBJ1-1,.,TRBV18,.,TGTGCCAGCTCACCACCGACAAAGGGCCCGGGGGGTTTCTTT,CASSPPTKGPGGFF
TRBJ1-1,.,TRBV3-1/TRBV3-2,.,TGTGCCAGCAAGGGGGAGATGAACACTGAAGCTTTCTTT,CASKGEMNTEAFF
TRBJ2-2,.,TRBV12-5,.,TGTGCTAGTGGTCCTATATCCGGGGAGCTGTTTTTT,CASGPISGELFF
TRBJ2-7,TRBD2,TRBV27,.,TGTGCCAGCAGTTTACTCAGGTCTAGCGGGAGGGGCGAGCAGTACTTC,CASSLLRSSGRGEQYF
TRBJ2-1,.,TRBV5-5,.,TGTGCCAGCAGCTTGGGCTCCGGGGTTAGCTCCTACAATGAGCAGTTCTTC,CASSLGSGVSSYNEQFF
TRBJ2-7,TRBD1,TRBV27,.,TGTGCCAGCAGTTTATTACAGGGGGCGGGCGAGCAGTACTTC,CASSLLQGAGEQYF
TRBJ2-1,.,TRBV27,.,TGTGCCAGCAGTTTAGGGGCCCCGACTTACAATGAGCAGTTCTTC,CASSLGAPTYNEQFF
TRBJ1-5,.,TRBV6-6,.,TGTGCCAGCACCTTCGGGGGGACCCGATCCCAGCATTTT,CASTFGGTRSQHF
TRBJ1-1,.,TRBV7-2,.,TGTGCCAGCAGCCTCGTGAGCGGCCCGAGGGGGACTGAAGCTTTCTTT,CASSLVSGPRGTEAFF
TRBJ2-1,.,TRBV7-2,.,TGTGCCAGCAGCTTAGCTAGTATTGAGCAGTTCTTC,CASSLASIEQFF
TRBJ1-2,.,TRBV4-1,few,TGCGCCAGCAGCGGCAGCAATCAGGGCTATGGCTACACCTTC,CASSGSNQGYGYTF